Presented here are 9 T cell receptor beta chains from one specimen sequenced in a study of technical replicates of blood from a handful of donors. Produced via immunoSEQ multiplex PCR; TCRdb's table is partial and in-frame only. This sample has 45,000 to 60,000 clones, with around 96% found just once. The sequenced material came from T cells isolated from PBMCs. The receptor set was obtained from a human donor in good health.

This chain links TRBV19 with TRBJ2-7, with a tentative D call TRBD2 (5 bases). V lost 3 bases to trimming and J lost 4 bases, with 19 bases between them. The germline gives CDR1 LNHDA, CDR2 SQIVND (reference sequence). This CDR3 comprises 16 residues. CDR3 sequence reads: CASSIGGGLPLYEQYF. The CDR3 DNA reads as TGTGCCAGTAGTATTGGCGGCGGGCTACCTCTATACGAGCAGTACTTC.

The gene calls are TRBV30 and TRBJ2-3; 10 bases line up with TRBD2. This CDR3 is 13 amino acids long. Germline V gene sequence: CDR1 GTSNPN, CDR2 SVGIG (reference sequence). With 3 bases clipped from V and 6 bases from J, the junction kept 3 bases outside the gene matches. CDR3 bases: TGTGCCTGGAGAGCGGGAGGGCCGGATACGCAGTATTTT. It codes for CAWRAGGPDTQYF.

J is TRBJ1-2 and V is TRBV6-4; 7 bases fit TRBD1. From germline, CDR1 is MRHNA and CDR2 SNTAGT. V shed 10 bases, J shed 5 bases, and the junction held 7 bases outside the gene matches. CDR3 length: 12 amino acids. CDR3 coding DNA: TGTGCCACCTCAGGGGGTTTTTATGGCTACACCTTC. Protein: CATSGGFYGYTF.

The CDR3: CASSLKRRDCKETQYF. CDR3 nucleotides: TGTGCCAGCAGCTTAAAACGTAGGGACTGCAAAGAGACCCAGTACTTC. The V call is TRBV11-3, the J call TRBJ2-5; D perhaps matches TRBD2 (6 bases). The CDR3 loop spans 16 amino acids. The germline CDR1 and CDR2 sequences are SGHNT and YENEEA. The V end lost 2 bases, the J end lost 3 bases, and 16 bases lay between the germline ends.

This chain connects TRBV5-4 to TRBJ1-2; 7 nucleotides agree with TRBD1. The germline CDR1 and CDR2 sequences are SGHNT and YYREEE (reference sequence). The CDR3 length is 15 residues. The junction had 10 bases not matched to a gene; V was cut back by 3 bases and J by 5 bases. In DNA form, the CDR3 reads TGTGCCAGCAGCTATGAGACAGGGATTGGGTATGGCTACACCTTC. This translates into CASSYETGIGYGYTF.

CDR3: CASSTRQGAGGYTF. The CDR3 DNA reads TGTGCCAGTAGTACCAGACAGGGGGCAGGCGGCTACACCTTC. J is TRBJ1-2 and V is TRBV19, with TRBD1 matching over 10 bases. CDR1 and CDR2 from the germline V gene are LNHDA and SQIVND (reference sequence). V was clipped by 4 bases and J by 8 bases; unmatched bases: 7. The CDR3 is 14 amino acids.

DNA for the CDR3: TGTGCCAGCAGCTTAGCGGAGGCGGGGCTCCACGAGCAGTACTTC. As protein: CASSLAEAGLHEQYF. This sequence joins TRBV7-9 and TRBJ2-7, with D possibly matching TRBD2 (6 bases). This CDR3 has 15 amino acids. Germline V gene lookup returns CDR1 SEHNR and CDR2 FQNEAQ (reference sequence). Trimming left V 0 bases short and J 5 bases short, with 14 bases between.

This chain's CDR3 is CASSFGTGGPYEQYF. The CDR3, as DNA: TGTGCCAGCAGTTTTGGGACAGGGGGCCCCTACGAGCAGTACTTC. This chain links TRBV5-4 with TRBJ2-7; TRBD1 aligns across 12 bases. CDR3 length: 15 amino acids. Germline V gene data show CDR1 as SGHNT and CDR2 as YYREEE (reference sequence). With V trimmed by 5 bases and J by 2 bases, 5 bases remained unmatched. Supplemented by reference TRBV5-4 and TRBJ2-7, the full variable domain reads ETGVTQSPTHLIKTRGQQVTLRCSSQSGHNTVSWYQQALGQGPQFIFQYYREEENGRGNFPPRFSGLQFPNYSSELNVNALELDDSALYLCASSFGTGGPYEQYFGPGTRLTVT.

With regard to this clone: Other nucleotide sequences in the sample specify the same CDR3. V gene TRBV7-9 combines with J gene TRBJ2-7, with TRBD2 as a possible D gene (6 bases). The CDR3 runs 12 residues. Germline CDR1 is SEHNR and CDR2 is FQNEAQ (reference sequence). V was clipped by 3 bases and J by 7 bases, with 10 bases between them. For the CDR3, the DNA is TGTGCCAGCAGCTTCGAGGGGAGGGAGCAGTACTTC. This translates into CASSFEGREQYF. The variable domain in full, with the rest retrieved from reference TRBV7-9 and TRBJ2-7, is DTGVSQNPRHKITKRGQNVTFRCDPISEHNRLYWYRQTLGQGPEFLTYFQNEAQLEKSRLLSDRFSAERPKGSFSTLEIQRTEQGDSAMYLCASSFEGREQYFGPGTRLTVT.